A selection of T cell receptor beta chains follows, all from one sample in a study of regulatory T cells in long-lasting Graves disease. Using its own MiXCR run on the multiplex PCR reads, TCRdb lists one record per CDR3 protein. This sample has under 500,000 distinct CDR3 sequences, with roughly 15% found just once. These data are also associated with another study on T cells in Graves' hyperthyroidism and ophthalmopathy.

Sequenced here: peripheral blood mononuclear cells (PBMCs), sampled at new diagnosis, from a patient treated with antithyroid drugs. These receptors all stem from a woman aged 25-40 years with Graves disease. Both conserved end residues are part of each CDR3.

>TRBV12-3/TRBV12-4|TRBJ1-5
CASSAPILPGGSNQPQHF
>TRBV20-1|TRBJ2-5
CSATLLQETQYF
>TRBV28|TRBJ2-7
CASTPSGDAWEQYF
>TRBV18|TRBJ2-7
CASSAGTGNGEQYF
>TRBV27|TRBJ1-5
CASSSPDSNQPQHF
>TRBV5-6|TRBJ2-5
CASSPRDSGSETQYF
>TRBV4-1|TRBJ1-6
CASSQGLLNSPLHF
>TRBV14|TRBJ2-7
CASGGLAAYEQYF
>TRBV3-1|TRBJ1-4
CASSPIYTGEANEKLFF
>TRBV28|TRBJ2-1
CASSPGLAGGGSYNEQFF
>TRBV24-1|TRBJ1-5
CATSDSPKGQPQHF
>TRBV25-1|TRBJ1-6
CASSEPGRDSPLHF
>TRBV2|TRBJ1-6
CASSKSPGHPNSPLHF
>TRBV3-1|TRBJ1-5
CASSQSPSFGQPQHF
>TRBV3-1|TRBJ1-6
CASSQGSGVGNSPLHF
>TRBV4-1|TRBJ2-7
CASSQEWTGRGYEQYF
>TRBV29-1|TRBJ2-5
CSVEDPVETQYF
>TRBV11-2|TRBJ2-7
CASSLYTSGSGSYEQYF
>TRBV29-1|TRBJ2-3
CSVARQTHDTQYF
>TRBV6-1|TRBJ2-3
CASSPRFSTDTQYF
>TRBV18|TRBJ2-1
CANSPPKIAGAKNEQFF
>TRBV12-3/TRBV12-4|TRBJ2-7
CASRRQGAYEQYF
>TRBV6-2/TRBV6-3|TRBJ1-4
CASRYQETGSEKLFF
>TRBV5-1|TRBJ2-3
CASSLGPLLAGGSDTQYF
>TRBV5-1|TRBJ2-7
CASSIRQGPYEQYF
>TRBV9|TRBJ1-2
CASSVDHLGQMGYTF
>TRBV18|TRBJ2-7
CASSLLGLAASYEQYF
>TRBV6-2/TRBV6-3|TRBJ1-6
CASSAPSRSSYNSPLHF
>TRBV7-9|TRBJ1-2
CASSPGQAPNYGYTF
>TRBV28|TRBJ2-1
CASSPGTGGYEQFF
>TRBV28|TRBJ2-5
CASRLDRSQETQYF
>TRBV7-9|TRBJ2-3
CASSSPAETSTDTQYF
>TRBV15|TRBJ2-7
CATSRVRLAGVGNEQYF
>TRBV5-5|TRBJ1-1
CASSLLGVGGPIEAFF
>TRBV28|TRBJ2-5
CASSKGTSGREEETQYF
>TRBV9|TRBJ2-7
CASSVESGVYEQYF
>TRBV7-3|TRBJ2-3
CASSLRVGSNTDTQYF
>TRBV3-1|TRBJ2-3
CASSQDRLAGRDTQYF
>TRBV30|TRBJ1-3
CAWSEGVGNTIYF
>TRBV29-1|TRBJ2-1
CSANGASGRTSAFEQFF
>TRBV27|TRBJ1-4
CASSLRQGTNEKLFF
>TRBV27|TRBJ2-7
CASSSGGGVAGHHEQYF
>TRBV28|TRBJ2-1
CASSASGIPYNEQFF
>TRBV6-5|TRBJ1-5
CASSYEGNGQPQHF
>TRBV30|TRBJ1-1
CAWGGGVNTEAFF
>TRBV9|TRBJ2-1
CASSVEVEGGQFF
>TRBV20-1|TRBJ1-1
CMGGEAFF
>TRBV7-2|TRBJ2-5
CASSLRGVAGETQYF
>TRBV28|TRBJ1-1
CASNTQGVNTEAFF
>TRBV20-1|TRBJ1-1
CSANPGTLNTEAFF
>TRBV20-1|TRBJ2-5
CSARAPGGYQETQYF
>TRBV6-1|TRBJ1-2
CASSPRQGPDGYTF
>TRBV6-1|TRBJ2-7
CASTQGNEQYF